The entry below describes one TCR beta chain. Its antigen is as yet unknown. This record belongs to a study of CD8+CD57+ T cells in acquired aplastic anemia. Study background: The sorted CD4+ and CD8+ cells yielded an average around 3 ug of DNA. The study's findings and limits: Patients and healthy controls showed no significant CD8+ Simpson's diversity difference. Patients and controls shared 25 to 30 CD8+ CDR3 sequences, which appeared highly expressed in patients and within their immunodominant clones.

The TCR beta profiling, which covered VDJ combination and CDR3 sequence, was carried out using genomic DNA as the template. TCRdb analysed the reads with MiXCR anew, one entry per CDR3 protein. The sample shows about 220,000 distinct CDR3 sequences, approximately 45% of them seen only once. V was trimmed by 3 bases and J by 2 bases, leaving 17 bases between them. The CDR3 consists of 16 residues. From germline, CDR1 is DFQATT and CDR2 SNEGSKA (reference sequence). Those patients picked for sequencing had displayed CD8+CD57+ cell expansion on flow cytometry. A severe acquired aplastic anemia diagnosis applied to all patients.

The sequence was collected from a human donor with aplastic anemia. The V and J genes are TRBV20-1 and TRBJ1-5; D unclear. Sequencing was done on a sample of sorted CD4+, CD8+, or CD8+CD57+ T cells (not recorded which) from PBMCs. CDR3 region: CSASGPGMIGNQPQHF. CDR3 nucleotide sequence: TGCAGTGCTAGCGGGCCGGGTATGATTGGCAATCAGCCCCAGCATTTT.